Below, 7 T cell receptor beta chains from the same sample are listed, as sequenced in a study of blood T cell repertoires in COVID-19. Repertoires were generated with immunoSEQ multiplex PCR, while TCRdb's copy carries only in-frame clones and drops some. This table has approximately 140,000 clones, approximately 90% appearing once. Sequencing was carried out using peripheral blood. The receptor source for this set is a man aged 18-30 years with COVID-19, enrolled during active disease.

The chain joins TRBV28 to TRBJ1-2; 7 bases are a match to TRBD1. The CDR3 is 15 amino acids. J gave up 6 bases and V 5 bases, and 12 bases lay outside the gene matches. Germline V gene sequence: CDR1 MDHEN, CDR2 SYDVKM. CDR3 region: CASSPGTDLFDGYTF. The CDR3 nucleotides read TGTGCCAGCAGTCCCGGGACAGACCTTTTCGATGGCTACACCTTC.

CDR3 sequence reads: CATLGDEQYF. In DNA, the CDR3 is TGTGCCACCCTCGGGGACGAGCAGTACTTC. The J gene is TRBJ2-7, the V gene TRBV19; D might be TRBD2 (5 bases). In germline, CDR1 is LNHDA, CDR2 SQIVND (reference sequence). This CDR3 comprises 10 residues. The V and J ends lost 10 bases and 5 bases respectively, with 9 bases between them.

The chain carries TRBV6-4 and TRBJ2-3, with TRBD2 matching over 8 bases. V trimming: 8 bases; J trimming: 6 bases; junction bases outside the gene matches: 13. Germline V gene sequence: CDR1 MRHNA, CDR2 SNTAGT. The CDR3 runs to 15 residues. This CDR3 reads CASSAGTSGSDTQYF. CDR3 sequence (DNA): TGTGCCAGCTCTGCCGGGACCAGCGGGAGTGATACGCAGTATTTT.

The CDR3 DNA is TGTGCCTGGAGTGCGGCAGGGGGGTCTGAAGCTTTCTTT. Protein product: CAWSAAGGSEAFF. This chain links TRBV30 with TRBJ1-1; 7 bases match TRBD1. The CDR3 covers 13 residues. Germline CDR1 and CDR2: GTSNPN and SVGIG (reference sequence). After removal of 1 base from V and 6 bases from J, the junction contained 5 bases not matched to a gene. The full variable domain, its missing parts supplied by reference TRBV30 and TRBJ1-1, is SQTIHQWPATLVQPVGSPLSLECTVEGTSNPNLYWYRQAAGRGLQLLFYSVGIGQISSEVPQNLSASRPQDRQFILSSKKLLLSDSGFYLCAWSAAGGSEAFFGQGTRLTVV.

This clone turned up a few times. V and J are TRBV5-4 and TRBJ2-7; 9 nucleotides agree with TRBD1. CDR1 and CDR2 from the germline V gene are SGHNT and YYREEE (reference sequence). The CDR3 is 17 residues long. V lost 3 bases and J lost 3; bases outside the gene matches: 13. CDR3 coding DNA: TGTGCCAGCAGCTCCACTCCTCGGGGGACAGGGTTCTACGAGCAGTACTTC. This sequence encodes CASSSTPRGTGFYEQYF.

The CDR3 DNA reads as TGTGCCAGCAGCTTAGCGGCAGCTGAAGCTTTCTTT. This gives the protein CASSLAAAEAFF. The chain combines TRBV7-2 with TRBJ1-1, with unresolved D. Germline V gene lookup returns CDR1 SGHTA and CDR2 FQGNSA. The CDR3 length is 12 residues. Trimming took 0 bases from V and 6 from J, leaving 5 bases between them.

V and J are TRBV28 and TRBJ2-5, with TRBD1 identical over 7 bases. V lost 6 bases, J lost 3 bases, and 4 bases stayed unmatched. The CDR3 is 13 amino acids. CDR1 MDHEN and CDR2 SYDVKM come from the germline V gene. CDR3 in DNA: TGTGCCAGCAGCCTAGGGGGCGAAGAGACCCAGTACTTC. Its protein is CASSLGGEETQYF.